Presented here are 23 T cell receptor beta chains from one specimen sequenced in a study of shared clonotypes between healthy human individuals. Measured with immunoSEQ multiplex PCR; TCRdb has only the in-frame clones, and not every one. The sample yields some 2.3 million clones, 85% to 95% seen once. What was sequenced was naive CD4+ T cells from PBMCs. As for subset: CD45RA+ positively selected. All receptors come from a man in his late teens or twenties in good health. Some clones in this sample may be carry-over from other donors' samples.

This clone has more than one count but fewer than ten. V usage is TRBV30 and J usage is TRBJ1-5; maybe TRBD1 (5 bases). CDR1 is GTSNPN and CDR2 is SVGIG in the germline V gene (reference sequence). The germline V and J ends were trimmed by 0 bases and 2 bases, with 14 bases remaining between them. The CDR3 extends over 16 amino acids. The CDR3 DNA follows: TGTGCCTGGAGTGTACTTGGGGGATTTGGCAATCAGCCCCAGCATTTT. Protein product: CAWSVLGGFGNQPQHF. The full variable domain, in which reference TRBV30 and TRBJ1-5 provide the parts outside the CDR3, is SQTIHQWPATLVQPVGSPLSLECTVEGTSNPNLYWYRQAAGRGLQLLFYSVGIGQISSEVPQNLSASRPQDRQFILSSKKLLLSDSGFYLCAWSVLGGFGNQPQHFGDGTRLSIL.

The chain uses TRBV6-6 and TRBJ1-2; D gene uncertain. The V and J ends lost 3 bases and 5 bases respectively, with 10 bases between them. The V gene's germline CDR1 is MNHNY and CDR2 SVGAGI (reference sequence). CDR3 length: 13 residues. The CDR3 sequence is CASSYVQEYGYTF. CDR3 DNA: TGTGCCAGCAGTTATGTCCAGGAGTATGGCTACACCTTC.

The gene calls are TRBV28 and TRBJ2-7; 10 bases map to TRBD2. The CDR3 is 15 residues long. J lost 1 base, V lost 4 bases, and 4 bases had no gene match. The germline V gene has CDR1 MDHEN and CDR2 SYDVKM. The CDR3 bases are TGTGCCAGCAGTTCCCCAGCGGGAGGGTCCTACGAGCAGTACTTC. It codes for CASSSPAGGSYEQYF.

Points on this clone: Other DNA sequences of this sample code for an identical CDR3. The rearrangement links TRBV18 to TRBJ2-1, with TRBD2 matching 9 bases. CDR1 and CDR2 from the germline V gene are KGHSH and LQKENI. The junction had 3 bases not matched to a gene; V was cut back by 2 bases and J by 1 base. The CDR3 totals 16 residues. The CDR3 sequence is CASSPLAGVSYNEQFF. In nucleotides, the CDR3 is TGTGCCAGCTCACCATTAGCGGGAGTTTCCTACAATGAGCAGTTCTTC.

The V and J genes are TRBV2 and TRBJ2-1; 7 nucleotides agree with TRBD2. The CDR3 sequence is 11 residues long. Germline CDR1 reads SNHLY; CDR2 reads FYNNEI. V lost 11 bases to trimming and J lost 6 bases; unmatched junction nucleotides: 4. In DNA, the CDR3 is TGTGCCGGGACTACTAGCAATGAGCAGTTCTTC. This codes for CAGTTSNEQFF. Drawing the rest from reference TRBV2 and TRBJ2-1, the complete variable domain is EPEVTQTPSHQVTQMGQEVILRCVPISNHLYFYWYRQILGQKVEFLVSFYNNEISEKSEIFDDQFSVERPDGSNFTLKIRSTKLEDSAMYFCAGTTSNEQFFGPGTRLTVL.

A remark on this clone: The sample contains more than one DNA sequence encoding this CDR3. The CDR3 spells CASSSSTDTQYF. The CDR3 bases are TGTGCCAGCTCCTCTAGCACAGATACGCAGTATTTT. J is TRBJ2-3 and V is TRBV18; D unclear. The length of the CDR3 is 12 residues. Germline CDR1 is KGHSH and CDR2 is LQKENI. Deletions cut 6 bases from V and 0 bases from J, with 4 bases between.

The chain employs TRBV28 and TRBJ2-7; no definite D call. There are 16 residues in the CDR3. Trimming removed 5 bases from V and 2 bases from J, with 19 bases in between. The V gene's germline CDR1 is MDHEN and CDR2 SYDVKM. This CDR3 is CASSLPWGFPPYEQYF. In DNA form, the CDR3 reads TGTGCCAGCAGTCTCCCCTGGGGATTTCCACCCTACGAGCAGTACTTC.

The chain employs TRBV14 and TRBJ2-1; D is unclear. The CDR3 consists of 17 residues. Germline CDR1 is SGHDN and CDR2 is FVKESK. Between the trimmed V and J ends, which lost 0 bases and 1 base, there was a span of 13 bases. As DNA, the CDR3 is TGTGCCAGCAGCCAAGACGACCTTACTAAATCCTACAATGAGCAGTTCTTC. Translating gives CASSQDDLTKSYNEQFF.

Only one count was recorded for this clone. The V and J genes are TRBV14 and TRBJ1-3; the D is unclear. The CDR3 sequence is 14 residues long. Looked up from germline, CDR1 is SGHDN and CDR2 is FVKESK. Trimming cost V 6 bases and J 0 bases, with 9 bases left between them. The CDR3 nucleotides read TGTGCCAGCAGTAGGGCAAACTCTGGAAACACCATATATTTT. Translation: CASSRANSGNTIYF.

V usage is TRBV7-5 and J usage is TRBJ2-7; the table names TRBD2, a call not compared with the DNA. TRBV7-5 is a recognized pseudogene. The CDR3 spans 18 residues. The CDR3 DNA is TGTGCCAGAAGCTTGGGACTAGCGGTACCCTCTCTTCGGTACGAGCAGTACTTC. The encoded protein is CARSLGLAVPSLRYEQYF.

The rearrangement joins TRBV15 to TRBJ2-7; TRBD2 aligns across 7 bases. V dropped 9 bases and J dropped 2; count of bases not matched to a gene: 10. CDR3 length equals 14 residues. Germline lookup yields CDR1 LNHNV and CDR2 YYDKDF (reference sequence). Here the CDR3 DNA reads TGTGCCACTGGCGGGGTAGGGACTACCTACGAGCAGTACTTC. Translating gives CATGGVGTTYEQYF. The variable domain in full, completed from reference TRBV15 and TRBJ2-7, reads DAMVIQNPRYQVTQFGKPVTLSCSQTLNHNVMYWYQQKSSQAPKLLFHYYDKDFNNEADTPDNFQSRRPNTSFCFLDIRSPGLGDTAMYLCATGGVGTTYEQYFGPGTRLTVT.

The CDR3 protein is CASSEVGLEGSDTQYF. CDR3 DNA sequence: TGTGCCAGCAGTGAAGTCGGACTAGAGGGGTCAGATACGCAGTATTTT. The V call is TRBV6-1, the J call TRBJ2-3; the match to TRBD2 covers 7 bases. CDR1 and CDR2 (germline): MNHNS, SASEGT. V gave up 1 base and J gave up 4 bases; unmatched junction bases: 8. The CDR3 has 16 amino acids.

The genes are TRBV9 and TRBJ2-6; D uncertain. CDR1 is SGDLS, CDR2 YYNGEE, per germline. This CDR3 spans 13 amino acids. V lost 5 bases and J 0 bases, leaving 3 bases between the germline ends. CDR3 protein: CASRYSGANVLTF. CDR3 in DNA: TGTGCCAGCAGATACTCTGGGGCCAACGTCCTGACTTTC.

The chain has TRBV23-1 and TRBJ2-2; possibly TRBD1 for D (6 bases). TRBV23-1 is treated as an ORF (open reading frame) with a function not yet certain. CDR3 length: 15 residues. The V end was cut by 0 bases, the J end by 3 bases, with 8 bases between. CDR3 residues: CASSQSRTDTGELFF. The CDR3 DNA follows: TGCGCCAGCAGTCAATCTAGGACAGACACCGGGGAGCTGTTTTTT.

V gene TRBV29-1 combines with J gene TRBJ1-1, with D unclear. Germline assignment: CDR1 SQVTM and CDR2 ANQGSEA. V was clipped by 5 bases and J by 0 bases, with 13 bases between them. The CDR3 runs 14 residues. Here the CDR3 reads CSVQTRLMNTEAFF. The DNA for the CDR3 is TGCAGCGTTCAAACCAGGTTAATGAACACTGAAGCTTTCTTT.

This clone was seen just once. DNA for the CDR3: TGTGCCAGCCGAATTCACAGGGCGGTAAACACCGGGGAGCTGTTTTTT. Encoded protein: CASRIHRAVNTGELFF. The chain combines TRBV28 with TRBJ2-2, with D perhaps matching TRBD1 (6 bases). The CDR3 contains 16 residues. The V gene's germline CDR1 is MDHEN and CDR2 SYDVKM. V shed 8 bases and J shed 2 bases, with 18 bases lying between them.

V gene TRBV14 combines with J gene TRBJ2-7, with D uncertain. CDR3 length: 11 amino acids. Trimming took off 4 bases at V and 5 bases at J, with 6 bases between the two ends. The germline V gene has CDR1 SGHDN and CDR2 FVKESK. In DNA, the CDR3 is TGTGCCAGCAGCCTAGTCGACGAGCAGTACTTC. It yields the protein CASSLVDEQYF.

This clone was observed a single time. The genes are TRBV2 and TRBJ2-2; tentatively, D is TRBD1 or TRBD2 (6 bases each). The length of the CDR3 is 14 residues. V lost 3 bases, J lost 6 bases, and 11 bases lay in between. Germline values: CDR1 SNHLY, CDR2 FYNNEI. The CDR3 sequence: CASSDTGAAGELFF. The CDR3 DNA reads as TGTGCCAGCAGTGATACGGGGGCGGCCGGGGAGCTGTTTTTT.

This clone was recorded once. The CDR3 here is CSVQDPYNEQFF. In nucleotides, the CDR3 is TGCAGCGTCCAGGACCCTTACAATGAGCAGTTCTTC. V gene TRBV29-1 combines with J gene TRBJ2-1; the D is unclear. The V gene lost 6 bases and the J gene lost 4 bases, with 10 bases spanning the gap. CDR3 length: 12 residues. Germline assignment: CDR1 SQVTM and CDR2 ANQGSEA.

This chain links TRBV5-1 with TRBJ2-5, with 7 positions matching TRBD1. From germline, CDR1 is SGHRS and CDR2 YFSETQ. Trimming at V came to 1 base and at J to 0 bases, leaving 6 bases not matched to a gene. CDR3 length: 16 residues. Here the CDR3 DNA reads TGCGCCAGCAGCTTGTTGTCAGGGGGAAACCAAGAGACCCAGTACTTC. It is translated as CASSLLSGGNQETQYF.

The chain is built from TRBV11-2 and TRBJ2-7; D might be TRBD2 (5 bases). Trimming took 4 bases from V and 2 from J, leaving 15 bases between them. CDR3 size: 15 residues. Germline loops: CDR1 SGHAT, CDR2 FQNNGV. CDR3 region: CASSSWEADPYEQYF. CDR3 sequence (DNA): TGTGCCAGCAGCTCCTGGGAAGCGGACCCCTACGAGCAGTACTTC.

The CDR3 DNA reads as TGTGCCAGCAGCCCCAGCGGTCAGGACACTGAAGCTTTCTTT. Its protein is CASSPSGQDTEAFF. The chain links TRBV7-9 to TRBJ1-1; D is undetermined. Deletions cut 5 bases from V and 3 bases from J, with 13 bases between. This CDR3 spans 14 amino acids. Germline CDR1 reads SEHNR; CDR2 reads FQNEAQ (reference sequence).

This rearrangement joins TRBV11-3 to TRBJ1-2, with TRBD1 as a possible D gene (6 bases). Trimming stripped 4 bases from V and 7 bases from J, with 16 bases between. The CDR3 is 14 amino acids. CDR1 is SGHNT, CDR2 YENEEA, per germline. The CDR3 sequence: CASSSPAAGAGYTF. The CDR3 DNA sequence: TGTGCCAGCAGCTCCCCAGCCGCAGGGGCTGGCTACACCTTC.